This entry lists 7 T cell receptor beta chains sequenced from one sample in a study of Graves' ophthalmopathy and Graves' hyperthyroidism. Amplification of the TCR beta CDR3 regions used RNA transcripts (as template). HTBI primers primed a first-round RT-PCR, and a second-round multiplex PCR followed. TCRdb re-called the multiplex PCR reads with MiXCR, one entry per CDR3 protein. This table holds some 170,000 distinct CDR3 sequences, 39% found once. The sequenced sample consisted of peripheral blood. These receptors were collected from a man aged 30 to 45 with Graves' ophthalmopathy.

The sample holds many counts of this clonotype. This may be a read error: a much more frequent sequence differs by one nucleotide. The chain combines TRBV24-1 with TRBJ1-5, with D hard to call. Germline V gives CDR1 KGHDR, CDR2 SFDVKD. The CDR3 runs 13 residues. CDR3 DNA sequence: TGTGCCTCCAGCGGAAGGACTCTACAGCCCCAGCATTTT. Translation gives CASSGRTLQPQHF.

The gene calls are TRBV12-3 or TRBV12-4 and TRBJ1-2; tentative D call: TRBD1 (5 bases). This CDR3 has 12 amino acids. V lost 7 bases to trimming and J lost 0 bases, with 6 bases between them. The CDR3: CASMGANYGYTF. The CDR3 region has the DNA TGTGCCAGCATGGGGGCTAACTATGGCTACACCTTC.

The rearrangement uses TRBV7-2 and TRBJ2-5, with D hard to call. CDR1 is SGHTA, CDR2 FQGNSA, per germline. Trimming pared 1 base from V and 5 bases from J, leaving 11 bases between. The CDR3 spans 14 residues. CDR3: CASSLVRSRETQYF. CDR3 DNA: TGTGCCAGCAGCTTAGTACGATCCCGTGAGACCCAGTACTTC.

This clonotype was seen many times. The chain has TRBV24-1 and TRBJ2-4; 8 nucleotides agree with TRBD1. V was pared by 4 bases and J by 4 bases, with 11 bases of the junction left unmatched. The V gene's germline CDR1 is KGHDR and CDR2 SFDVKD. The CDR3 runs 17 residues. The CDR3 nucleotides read TGTGCCACCAGTGACTCACGACAGGGGAGCGCAAAAAACATTCAGTACTTC. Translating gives CATSDSRQGSAKNIQYF.

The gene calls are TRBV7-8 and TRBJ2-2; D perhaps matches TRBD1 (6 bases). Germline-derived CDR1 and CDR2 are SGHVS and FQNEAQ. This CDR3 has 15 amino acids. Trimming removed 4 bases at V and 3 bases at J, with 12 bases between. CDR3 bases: TGTGCCAGCAGCTCGGCCGGACAGTACACCGGGGAGCTGTTTTTT. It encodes CASSSAGQYTGELFF.

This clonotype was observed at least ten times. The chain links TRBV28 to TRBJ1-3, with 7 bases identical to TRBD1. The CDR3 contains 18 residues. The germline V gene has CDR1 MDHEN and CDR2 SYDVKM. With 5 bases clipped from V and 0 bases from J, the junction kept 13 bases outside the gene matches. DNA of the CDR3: TGTGCCAGCAGTGAGTTCCTTCTACGACAGGGCTCTGGAAACACCATATATTTT. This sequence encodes CASSEFLLRQGSGNTIYF.

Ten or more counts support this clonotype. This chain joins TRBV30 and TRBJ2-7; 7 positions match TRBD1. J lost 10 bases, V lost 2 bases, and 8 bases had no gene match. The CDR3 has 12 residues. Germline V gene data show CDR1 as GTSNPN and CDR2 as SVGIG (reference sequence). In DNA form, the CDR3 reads TGTGCCTGGAGTTCTCCGGGACAGAGACAGTACTTC. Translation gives CAWSSPGQRQYF.